This TCR beta chain is drawn from a study of PD-L1 blockade in urothelial cancer. Time point given: pretreatment peripheral blood. Clones were read by immunoSEQ multiplex PCR, and TCRdb kept only the in-frame ones, dropping some. The sample lists about 79,000 clones, approximately 86% occurring once. Germline V CDR1 and CDR2: PRHDT, FYEKMQ (reference sequence). V dropped 2 bases and J dropped 3 bases, with 11 bases sitting between them. The CDR3 consists of 14 residues. The sequence was collected from a man in his 60s with urothelial cancer. The chain couples TRBV13 to TRBJ2-7; tentatively, D is TRBD1 (6 bases). The sample here was PBMCs, taken around atezolizumab (anti-PD-L1) treatment. CDR3 coding DNA: TGTGCCAGCAGCTTAAATCAAGGGGGCTACGAGCAGTACTTC. It yields the protein CASSLNQGGYEQYF.